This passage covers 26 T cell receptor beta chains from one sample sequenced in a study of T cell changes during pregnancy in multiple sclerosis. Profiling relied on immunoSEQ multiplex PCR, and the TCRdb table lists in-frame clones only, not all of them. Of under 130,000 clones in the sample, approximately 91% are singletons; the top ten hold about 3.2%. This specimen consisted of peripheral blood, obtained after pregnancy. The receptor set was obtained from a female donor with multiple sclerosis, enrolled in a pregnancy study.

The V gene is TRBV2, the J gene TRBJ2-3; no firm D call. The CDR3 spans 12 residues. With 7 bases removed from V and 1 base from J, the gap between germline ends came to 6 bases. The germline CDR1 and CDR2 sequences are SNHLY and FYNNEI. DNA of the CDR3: TGTGCCAGCACGTTCGGCACAGATACGCAGTATTTT. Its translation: CASTFGTDTQYF.

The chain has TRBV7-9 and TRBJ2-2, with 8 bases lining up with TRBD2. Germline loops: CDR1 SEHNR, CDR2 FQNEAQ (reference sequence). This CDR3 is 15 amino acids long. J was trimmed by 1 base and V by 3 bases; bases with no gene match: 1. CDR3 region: CASSFRGGNTGELFF. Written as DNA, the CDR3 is TGTGCCAGCAGCTTCCGGGGGGGGAACACCGGGGAGCTGTTTTTT. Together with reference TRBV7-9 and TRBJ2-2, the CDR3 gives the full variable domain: DTGVSQNPRHKITKRGQNVTFRCDPISEHNRLYWYRQTLGQGPEFLTYFQNEAQLEKSRLLSDRFSAERPKGSFSTLEIQRTEQGDSAMYLCASSFRGGNTGELFFGEGSRLTVL.

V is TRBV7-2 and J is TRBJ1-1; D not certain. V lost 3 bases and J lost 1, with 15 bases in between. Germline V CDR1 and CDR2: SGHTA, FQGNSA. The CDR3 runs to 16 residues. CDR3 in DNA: TGTGCCAGCAGCTTTCCAGGACTACGAACGAACACTGAAGCTTTCTTT. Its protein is CASSFPGLRTNTEAFF.

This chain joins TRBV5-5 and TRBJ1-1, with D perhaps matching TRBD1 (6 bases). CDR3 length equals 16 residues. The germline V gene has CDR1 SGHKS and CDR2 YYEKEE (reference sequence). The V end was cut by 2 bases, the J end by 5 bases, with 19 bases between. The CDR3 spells CASSFSLGGARTEAFF. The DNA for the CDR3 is TGTGCCAGCAGCTTCTCACTAGGGGGGGCGCGGACTGAAGCTTTCTTT.

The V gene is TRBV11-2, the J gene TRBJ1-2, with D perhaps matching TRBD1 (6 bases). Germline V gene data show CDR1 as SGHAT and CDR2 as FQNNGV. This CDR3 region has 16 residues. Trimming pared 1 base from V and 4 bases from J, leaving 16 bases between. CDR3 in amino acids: CASSLGFRGASYGYTF. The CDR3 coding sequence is TGTGCCAGCAGCTTAGGATTCCGGGGGGCAAGCTATGGCTACACCTTC.

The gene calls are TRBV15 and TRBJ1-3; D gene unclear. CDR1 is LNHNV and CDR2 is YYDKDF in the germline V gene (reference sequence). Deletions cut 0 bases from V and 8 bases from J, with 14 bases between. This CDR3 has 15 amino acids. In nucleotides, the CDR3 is TGTGCCACCAGCAGAGATATGGGTGGACTGGACACCATATATTTT. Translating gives CATSRDMGGLDTIYF.

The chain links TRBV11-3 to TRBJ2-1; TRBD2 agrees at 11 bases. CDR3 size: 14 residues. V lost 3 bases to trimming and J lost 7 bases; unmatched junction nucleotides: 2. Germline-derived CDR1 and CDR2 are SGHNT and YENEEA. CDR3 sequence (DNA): TGTGCCAGCAGCTTGACTAGCGGGGTTAATGAGCAGTTCTTC. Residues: CASSLTSGVNEQFF.

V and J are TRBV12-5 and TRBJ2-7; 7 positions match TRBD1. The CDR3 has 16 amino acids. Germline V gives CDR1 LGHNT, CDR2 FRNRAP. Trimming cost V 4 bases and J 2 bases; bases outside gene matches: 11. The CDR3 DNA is TGTGCTAGTGGTTGGCTCACAGGGGATCGGCCCTACGAGCAGTACTTC. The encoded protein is CASGWLTGDRPYEQYF.

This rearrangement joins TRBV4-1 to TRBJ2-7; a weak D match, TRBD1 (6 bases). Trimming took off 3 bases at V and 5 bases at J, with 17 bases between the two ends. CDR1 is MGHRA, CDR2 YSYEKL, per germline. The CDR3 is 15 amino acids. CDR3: CASSHPVRGTHEQYF. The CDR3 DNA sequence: TGCGCCAGCAGCCATCCCGTCAGGGGAACCCACGAGCAGTACTTC.

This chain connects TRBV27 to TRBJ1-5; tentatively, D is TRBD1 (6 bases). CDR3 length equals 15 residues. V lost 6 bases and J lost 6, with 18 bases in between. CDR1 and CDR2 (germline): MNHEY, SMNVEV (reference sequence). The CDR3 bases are TGTGCCAGCAGGCCCCAGGGGTCGCCCCGTCAGCCCCAGCATTTT. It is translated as CASRPQGSPRQPQHF.

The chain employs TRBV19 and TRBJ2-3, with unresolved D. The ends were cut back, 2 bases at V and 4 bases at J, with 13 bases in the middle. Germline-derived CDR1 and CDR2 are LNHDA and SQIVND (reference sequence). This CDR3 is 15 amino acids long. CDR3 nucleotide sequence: TGTGCCAGTAGTATAACAGTCATGGGCGCAGATACGCAGTATTTT. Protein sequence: CASSITVMGADTQYF.

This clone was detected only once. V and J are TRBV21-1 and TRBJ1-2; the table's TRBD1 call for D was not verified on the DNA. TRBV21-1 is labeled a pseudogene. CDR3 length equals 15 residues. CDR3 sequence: CASSTGQGSDYGYTF. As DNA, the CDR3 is TGTGCCAGCAGCACCGGACAGGGGAGTGACTATGGCTACACCTTC.

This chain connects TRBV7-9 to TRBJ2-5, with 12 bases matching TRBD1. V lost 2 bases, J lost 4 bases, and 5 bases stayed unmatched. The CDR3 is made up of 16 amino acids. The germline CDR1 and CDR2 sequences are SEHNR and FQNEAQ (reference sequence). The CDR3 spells CASSLRGTGGIETQYF. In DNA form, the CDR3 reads TGTGCCAGCAGCTTAAGGGGGACAGGGGGCATAGAGACCCAGTACTTC.

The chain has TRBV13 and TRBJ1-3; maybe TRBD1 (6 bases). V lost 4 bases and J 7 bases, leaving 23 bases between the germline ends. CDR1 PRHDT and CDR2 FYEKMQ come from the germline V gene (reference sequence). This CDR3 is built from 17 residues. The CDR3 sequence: CASSSRGGGNRWNTIYF. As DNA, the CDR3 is TGTGCCAGCAGCTCCAGGGGCGGGGGAAATAGATGGAACACCATATATTTT.

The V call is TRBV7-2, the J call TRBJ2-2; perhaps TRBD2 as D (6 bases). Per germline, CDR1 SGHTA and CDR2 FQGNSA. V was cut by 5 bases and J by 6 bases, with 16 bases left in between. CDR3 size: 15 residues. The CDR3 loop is CASSPHLGGAGELFF. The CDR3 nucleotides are TGTGCCAGCAGCCCCCACCTCGGGGGTGCCGGGGAGCTGTTTTTT. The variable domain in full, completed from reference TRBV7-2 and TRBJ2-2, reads GAGVSQSPSNKVTEKGKDVELRCDPISGHTALYWYRQSLGQGLEFLIYFQGNSAPDKSGLPSDRFSAERTGGSVSTLTIQRTQQEDSAVYLCASSPHLGGAGELFFGEGSRLTVL.

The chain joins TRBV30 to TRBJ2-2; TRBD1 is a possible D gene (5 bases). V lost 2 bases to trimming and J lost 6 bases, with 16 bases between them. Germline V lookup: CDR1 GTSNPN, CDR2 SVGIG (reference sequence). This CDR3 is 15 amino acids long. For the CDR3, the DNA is TGTGCCTGGAGTCCGCCTGTGGGGCCCTCCGGGGAGCTGTTTTTT. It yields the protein CAWSPPVGPSGELFF.

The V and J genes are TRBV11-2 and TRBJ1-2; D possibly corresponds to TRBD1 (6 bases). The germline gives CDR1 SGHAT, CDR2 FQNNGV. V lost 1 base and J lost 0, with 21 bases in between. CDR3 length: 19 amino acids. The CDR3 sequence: CASSLVPRGGGNSNYGYTF. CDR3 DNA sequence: TGTGCCAGCAGCTTAGTACCGAGGGGTGGGGGCAACTCTAACTATGGCTACACCTTC.

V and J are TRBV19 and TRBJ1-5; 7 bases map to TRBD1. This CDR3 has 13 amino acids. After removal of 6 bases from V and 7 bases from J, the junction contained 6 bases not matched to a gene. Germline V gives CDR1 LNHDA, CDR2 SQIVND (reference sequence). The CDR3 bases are TGTGCCAGTAGAAAGACAGGGAGCCAGCCCCAGCATTTT. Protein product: CASRKTGSQPQHF.

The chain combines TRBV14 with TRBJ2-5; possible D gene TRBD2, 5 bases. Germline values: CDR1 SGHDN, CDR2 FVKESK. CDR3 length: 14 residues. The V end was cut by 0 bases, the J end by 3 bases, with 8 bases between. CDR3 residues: CASSQDPAEETQYF. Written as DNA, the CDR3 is TGTGCCAGCAGCCAAGATCCAGCGGAAGAGACCCAGTACTTC.

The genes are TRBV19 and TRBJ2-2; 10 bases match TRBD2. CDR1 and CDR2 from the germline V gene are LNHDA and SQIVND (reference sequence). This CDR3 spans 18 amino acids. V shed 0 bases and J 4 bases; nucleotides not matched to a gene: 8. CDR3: CASSIDPLAGVSTGELFF. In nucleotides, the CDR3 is TGTGCCAGTAGTATAGACCCCCTAGCGGGGGTGAGCACCGGGGAGCTGTTTTTT.

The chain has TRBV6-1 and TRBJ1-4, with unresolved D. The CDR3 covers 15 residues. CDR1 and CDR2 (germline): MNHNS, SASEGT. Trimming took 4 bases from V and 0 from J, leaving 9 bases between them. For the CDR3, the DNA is TGTGCCAGCAGTGTCCTCGGTGCAACTAATGAAAAACTGTTTTTT. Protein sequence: CASSVLGATNEKLFF.

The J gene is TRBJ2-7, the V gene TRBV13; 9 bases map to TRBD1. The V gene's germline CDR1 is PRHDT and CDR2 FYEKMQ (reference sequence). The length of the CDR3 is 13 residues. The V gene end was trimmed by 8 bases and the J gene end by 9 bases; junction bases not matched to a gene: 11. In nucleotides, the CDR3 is TGTGCCAGCTCCGGGACAGGGATGGAGGTGCAGTACTTC. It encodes CASSGTGMEVQYF.

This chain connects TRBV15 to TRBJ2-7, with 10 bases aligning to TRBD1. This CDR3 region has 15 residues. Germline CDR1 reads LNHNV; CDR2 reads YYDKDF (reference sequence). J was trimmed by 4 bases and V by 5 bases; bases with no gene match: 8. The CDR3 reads CATSARDRGSYEQYF. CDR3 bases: TGTGCCACCAGCGCCCGGGACAGGGGTTCGTACGAGCAGTACTTC.

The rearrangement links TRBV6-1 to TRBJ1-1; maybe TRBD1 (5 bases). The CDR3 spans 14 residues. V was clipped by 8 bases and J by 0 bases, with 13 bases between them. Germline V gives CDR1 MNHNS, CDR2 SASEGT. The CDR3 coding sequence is TGTGCCAGCCTACTCGGGGGTATGAACACTGAAGCTTTCTTT. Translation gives CASLLGGMNTEAFF.

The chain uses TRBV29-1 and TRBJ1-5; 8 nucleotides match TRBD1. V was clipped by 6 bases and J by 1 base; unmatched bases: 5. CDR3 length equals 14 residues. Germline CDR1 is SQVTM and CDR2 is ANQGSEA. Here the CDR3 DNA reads TGCAGCGTCCTGACAGGGGCCAGCAATCAGCCCCAGCATTTT. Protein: CSVLTGASNQPQHF.

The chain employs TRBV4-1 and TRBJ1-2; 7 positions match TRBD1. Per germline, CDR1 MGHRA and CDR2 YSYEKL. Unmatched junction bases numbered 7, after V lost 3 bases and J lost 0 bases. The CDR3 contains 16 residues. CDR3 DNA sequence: TGCGCCAGCAGCCAGGAGGGGGCGGCATCTAACTATGGCTACACCTTC. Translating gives CASSQEGAASNYGYTF.